The entry below gives a single T cell receptor beta chain sequence along with its context. This receptor's antigen is unknown. The record has no base qualities; no much larger clone is one base away. The source of the sample is a study of blood T cell repertoires in COVID-19 (TCRdb year 2020). With regard to the full study: Samples from collaborators originated in the United States, Italy and Spain and spanned both the acute and convalescent phases of COVID-19. Where available, HLA class I and class II types were obtained from metadata supplied by the sample provider rather than from assay-based typing. The repertoires were made available in a free public database intended to serve as a resource for research on the immune response to SARS-CoV-2. Subjects who had been exposed to COVID-19, were actively infected with it, or had recovered from it provided the deeply sampled blood TCRbeta repertoires that made up the dataset. Samples were obtained from the ongoing ImmuneRACE study (first 160 participants) and from 1,254 subjects provided by 6 global collaborators. The sample metadata nearly always contained a de-identified subject ID, COVID-19 status, age in years and sex. The material from the prospective study consisted of cDNA or gDNA derived from T cells, B-cell-depleted T cells, or PBMCs.

Collaborating institutions collected whole blood in K2EDTA tubes following their own protocols. Collaborator samples were shipped for TCRbeta analysis as frozen whole blood, isolated PBMCs, or DNA extracted from either sample type. The CDR3 goes from the cysteine to the phenylalanine over 12 residues. Of all the DNA, just the CDR3 is kept, 36 bases in frame from base 1. CDR1 and CDR2, looked up from the germline V gene, are MDHEN and SYDVKM. V is clipped by 3 bases and J by 7 bases, and the sequence between their germline boundaries is 7 bases long. TCRbeta CDR3 regions were amplified from genomic DNA using the immunoSEQ Assay, a bias-controlled multiplex PCR. In the paper's pipeline: Within the assay, amplification of reference gene primers was used to estimate how many nucleated cells each sample contained. To quantify the absolute abundance of each unique TCRbeta CDR3 rearrangement, sequence reads were collapsed and filtered. For each sample, productive Simpson clonality was calculated by taking the square root of Simpson's diversity index across productive rearrangements. TCRdb took this table from immuneACCESS and kept in-frame rearrangements with V and J called. Such tables lack part of the clones; where checked against another copy, unresolved V genes explain under half of the gap, and the rest is unexplained. V, J and clone size derive from that table, while D and trimming were established from the DNA sequence. The sample table records roughly 12,000 clones; about 93% of these occur just once. The ten largest clones represent 28% of the sample.

Study-wide findings and limitations: The quantity of clinical and demographic metadata differed by source and by participant and was supplied without curation.

Sample: peripheral blood. This receptor was taken from a woman between 65 and 79 years old with active COVID-19. The V gene is TRBV28 and the J gene is TRBJ2-1; possibly the D gene is TRBD2, per 5 matching bases. In nucleotide form, the sequence is TGTGCCAGCAGTTTCCGGAGGAATGAGCAGTTCTTC. This yields the protein CASSFRRNEQFF.